The next 25 T cell receptor beta chains were all read from a single sample in a study of cytomegalovirus exposure and HLA in healthy donors (dated by TCRdb to 2017 to 2019). Library generation was performed with the immunoSEQ multiplex PCR assay. For the multiplex PCR, a mixture combining 60 forward primers for TCR Vbeta segments and 13 reverse primers for TCR Jbeta segments was used. TCRdb provides this immuneACCESS table in a form limited to in-frame rearrangements. Some clones are lacking; in checked studies, under half of them reflect an unresolved V gene, and why the rest are absent is not known. The sample data list 120,000 to 150,000 clones, and 77% of these were observed just once. The top ten clonotypes cover around 1.5% of the sample. The sequenced sample was PBMCs. Receptor source: a female donor in good health and CMV-seronegative.

The chain joins TRBV4-2 to TRBJ2-1; possibly TRBD1 for D (5 bases). The germline V gene encodes CDR1 LGHNA and CDR2 YNFKEQ. V lost 1 base and J 7 bases, leaving 11 bases between the germline ends. CDR3 length: 14 residues. CDR3 in amino acids: CASSQALGDNEQFF. CDR3 sequence (DNA): TGTGCCAGCAGCCAAGCTTTAGGGGATAATGAGCAGTTCTTC.

The genes are TRBV5-1 and TRBJ2-3; D gene uncertain. The CDR3 is 15 amino acids. V was trimmed by 0 bases and J by 0 bases, leaving 8 bases between them. The germline CDR1 and CDR2 sequences are SGHRS and YFSETQ. The CDR3 here is CASSLDTRSTDTQYF. The CDR3 region has the DNA TGCGCCAGCAGCTTGGATACGAGGAGCACAGATACGCAGTATTTT.

In its sample, this clone was seen once. V and J are TRBV6-5 and TRBJ1-2, with 7 positions matching TRBD1. V shed 4 bases, J shed 3 bases, and the junction held 5 bases outside the gene matches. The V gene's germline CDR1 is MNHEY and CDR2 SVGAGI. The CDR3 spans 14 residues. CDR3 sequence reads: CASSSAGGHYGYTF. The CDR3 nucleotides read TGTGCCAGCAGTTCGGCAGGGGGGCACTATGGCTACACCTTC.

This clone was seen a single time. The V gene is TRBV20-1, the J gene TRBJ1-2; D is unclear. The germline V gene encodes CDR1 DFQATT and CDR2 SNEGSKA (reference sequence). V was trimmed by 6 bases and J by 4 bases, leaving 9 bases between them. The CDR3 consists of 11 residues. CDR3 DNA sequence: TGCAGTGCGGCAGATCTCTATGGCTACACCTTC. The encoded protein is CSAADLYGYTF.

The chain carries TRBV29-1 and TRBJ2-6, with TRBD2 matching 7 bases. Germline V gives CDR1 SQVTM, CDR2 ANQGSEA. The CDR3 runs to 16 residues. Unmatched junction bases numbered 6, after V lost 4 bases and J lost 0 bases. The CDR3: CSVAGGSTSGANVLTF. Here the CDR3 DNA reads TGCAGCGTTGCGGGAGGATCGACCTCTGGGGCCAACGTCCTGACTTTC.

The gene calls are TRBV27 and TRBJ1-6, with 7 positions matching TRBD1. V dropped 3 bases and J dropped 5; count of bases not matched to a gene: 7. This CDR3 is built from 16 residues. The germline gives CDR1 MNHEY, CDR2 SMNVEV (reference sequence). The DNA of the CDR3 is TGTGCCAGCAGTTTTTTCGGGACAGCGCATAATTCACCCCTCCACTTT. It specifies CASSFFGTAHNSPLHF.

This chain joins TRBV28 and TRBJ1-5; possibly TRBD1 for D (5 bases). The V end was cut by 2 bases, the J end by 2 bases, with 13 bases between. The CDR3 is 16 residues long. The germline CDR1 and CDR2 sequences are MDHEN and SYDVKM. The CDR3 loop is CASSLQGSSGNQPQHF. In DNA, the CDR3 is TGTGCCAGCAGTTTACAGGGAAGCAGTGGCAATCAGCCCCAGCATTTT. The full variable domain, with the rest looked up from reference TRBV28 and TRBJ1-5, is DVKVTQSSRYLVKRTGEKVFLECVQDMDHENMFWYRQDPGLGLRLIYFSYDVKMKEKGDIPEGYSVSREKKERFSLILESASTNQTSMYLCASSLQGSSGNQPQHFGDGTRLSIL.

V is TRBV9 and J is TRBJ2-1, with D possibly TRBD1 on 6 matching bases. Per germline, CDR1 SGDLS and CDR2 YYNGEE. Deletions cut 4 bases from V and 8 bases from J, with 16 bases between. The CDR3 contains 14 residues. The CDR3 loop reads CASSRSHRVDEQFF. The DNA of the CDR3 is TGTGCCAGCAGCAGATCCCACAGGGTGGATGAGCAGTTCTTC. Based on the CDR3 plus reference TRBV9 and TRBJ2-1, the full variable domain is DSGVTQTPKHLITATGQRVTLRCSPRSGDLSVYWYQQSLDQGLQFLIQYYNGEERAKGNILERFSAQQFPDLHSELNLSSLELGDSALYFCASSRSHRVDEQFFGPGTRLTVL.

V usage is TRBV4-3 and J usage is TRBJ1-1, with 7 positions matching TRBD1. Trimming cost V 0 bases and J 0 bases; bases outside gene matches: 1. The germline V gene encodes CDR1 LGHNA and CDR2 YSLEER. This CDR3 region has 15 residues. The CDR3 coding sequence is TGCGCCAGCAGCCAAGAGACAGGGCTGAACACTGAAGCTTTCTTT. This translates into CASSQETGLNTEAFF.

The V call is TRBV12-5, the J call TRBJ2-1, with D uncertain. The germline V and J ends were trimmed by 4 bases and 6 bases, with 4 bases remaining between them. Per germline, CDR1 LGHNT and CDR2 FRNRAP. This CDR3 is 11 amino acids long. The CDR3 DNA follows: TGTGCTAGTGGTTCTGTCAATGAGCAGTTCTTC. Protein: CASGSVNEQFF.

Here the CDR3 reads CASSLGGLGTEAFF. CDR3 in DNA: TGTGCCAGCAGCTTAGGCGGGCTGGGCACTGAAGCTTTCTTT. The genes are TRBV7-6 and TRBJ1-1; D uncertain. Deletions cut 1 base from V and 4 bases from J, with 10 bases between. Looked up from germline, CDR1 is SGHVS and CDR2 is FNYEAQ. CDR3 size: 14 residues.

As to this clone: The germline gene is not matched at one end of the junction; a read error may be the cause. The chain couples TRBV7-9 to TRBJ1-2; TRBD1 is a possible D gene (6 bases). CDR3 size: 16 residues. Per germline, CDR1 SEHNR and CDR2 FQNEAQ (reference sequence). The CDR3 here is CASNFVTAGDDYGYTF. The CDR3 coding sequence is TGTGCCAGCAACTTCGTTACGGCAGGGGACGACTACGGCTACACCTTC.

This chain connects TRBV7-6 to TRBJ2-5; TRBD1 aligns across 9 bases. The J call is in doubt because the DNA end fits TRBJ2-7 better. The length of the CDR3 is 15 residues. Germline CDR1 reads SGHVS; CDR2 reads FNYEAQ. CDR3 region: CASSVGQGPSYEQYF. CDR3 nucleotides: TGTGCCAGCAGCGTGGGACAGGGTCCATCCTACGAGCAGTACTTC.

The V call is TRBV7-9, the J call TRBJ2-7; tentatively, D is TRBD1 (6 bases). V lost 0 bases and J 3 bases, leaving 12 bases between the germline ends. Germline V gives CDR1 SEHNR, CDR2 FQNEAQ (reference sequence). The CDR3 is 15 amino acids. The CDR3 reads CASSLARGADYEQYF. DNA of the CDR3: TGTGCCAGCAGCTTAGCCAGGGGAGCTGACTACGAGCAGTACTTC. Full variable domain (rest looked up from reference TRBV7-9 and TRBJ2-7): DTGVSQNPRHKITKRGQNVTFRCDPISEHNRLYWYRQTLGQGPEFLTYFQNEAQLEKSRLLSDRFSAERPKGSFSTLEIQRTEQGDSAMYLCASSLARGADYEQYFGPGTRLTVT.

The V and J genes are TRBV11-3 and TRBJ2-7; 7 nucleotides match TRBD2. The CDR3 is made up of 14 amino acids. Trimming cost V 5 bases and J 6 bases; bases outside gene matches: 10. The germline CDR1 and CDR2 sequences are SGHNT and YENEEA. The CDR3, as DNA: TGTGCCAGCAGCCCCCGGGGGGACCAAAGCGAGCAGTACTTC. It is translated as CASSPRGDQSEQYF.

In this sample, this clone turned up once. The chain recombines TRBV9 with TRBJ2-5, with TRBD2 identical over 10 bases. Germline V lookup: CDR1 SGDLS, CDR2 YYNGEE. The J segment lost 0 bases and the V segment lost 3 bases, leaving 2 bases of the junction unmatched. This CDR3 comprises 15 residues. The CDR3 here is CASSATSGYQETQYF. CDR3 DNA sequence: TGTGCCAGCAGCGCGACTAGCGGGTACCAAGAGACCCAGTACTTC.

The gene calls are TRBV10-2 and TRBJ1-1; D is undetermined. Per the germline V gene, CDR1 is WSHSY and CDR2 is SAAADI. Trimming left V 7 bases short and J 0 bases short, with 9 bases between. The CDR3 runs 13 residues. DNA for the CDR3: TGCGCCAGCATTATAGCGGTGAACACTGAAGCTTTCTTT. Its protein product is CASIIAVNTEAFF.

V and J are TRBV18 and TRBJ1-1, with 10 bases aligning to TRBD1. The CDR3 is made up of 15 amino acids. Germline CDR1 is KGHSH and CDR2 is LQKENI. V lost 8 bases, J lost 0 bases, and 6 bases stayed unmatched. The CDR3 DNA reads as TGTGCCAGCAACGGGGACAGGGGTATGAACACTGAAGCTTTCTTT. Residues: CASNGDRGMNTEAFF.

The genes are TRBV11-2 and TRBJ1-1; maybe TRBD1 (6 bases). V was trimmed by 4 bases and J by 4 bases, leaving 10 bases between them. There are 13 residues in the CDR3. Germline V lookup: CDR1 SGHAT, CDR2 FQNNGV. CDR3 sequence (DNA): TGTGCCAGCAGCTCGGACAGACGCACTGAAGCTTTCTTT. Residues: CASSSDRRTEAFF.

The chain carries TRBV18 and TRBJ1-1; 7 bases match TRBD1. CDR1 and CDR2 from the germline V gene are KGHSH and LQKENI. V lost 6 bases, J lost 4 bases, and 20 bases stayed unmatched. The CDR3 spans 18 residues. The CDR3 is CASSSAGTALVGGTEAFF. In DNA form, the CDR3 reads TGTGCCAGCTCTTCCGCCGGGACAGCTCTGGTGGGTGGCACTGAAGCTTTCTTT.

The V call is TRBV28, the J call TRBJ1-6; D is perhaps TRBD1 (5 bases). The CDR3 runs 14 residues. Trimming stripped 5 bases from V and 8 bases from J, with 13 bases between. Germline V gene sequence: CDR1 MDHEN, CDR2 SYDVKM. The CDR3 DNA reads as TGTGCCAGCAGTCCGGTCACGACAGATTCACCCCTCCACTTT. Translated, it gives CASSPVTTDSPLHF.

The gene calls are TRBV6-5 and TRBJ1-5; TRBD1 might be the D (5 bases). The V end was cut by 5 bases, the J end by 4 bases, with 9 bases between. This CDR3 has 13 amino acids. CDR1 is MNHEY and CDR2 is SVGAGI in the germline V gene. CDR3 in DNA: TGTGCCAGCAGTGGTCCAGGGAATCAGCCCCAGCATTTT. Amino acids: CASSGPGNQPQHF.

The chain links TRBV6-5 to TRBJ1-1, with D unresolved. The CDR3 consists of 13 residues. V dropped 4 bases and J dropped 1 base, with 7 bases sitting between them. Germline V gene sequence: CDR1 MNHEY, CDR2 SVGAGI. The CDR3 region is CASSFRENTEAFF. In nucleotides, the CDR3 is TGTGCCAGCAGTTTCCGGGAGAACACTGAAGCTTTCTTT.

The V call is TRBV5-1, the J call TRBJ2-1; TRBD2 aligns across 7 bases. Germline CDR1 is SGHRS and CDR2 is YFSETQ. This CDR3 spans 16 amino acids. The V segment lost 0 bases and the J segment 9 bases; nucleotides outside the gene matches: 12. CDR3 protein: CASSLGGGSGKGEQFF. In DNA, the CDR3 is TGCGCCAGCAGCTTGGGAGGCGGGAGTGGGAAGGGTGAGCAGTTCTTC.

V and J are TRBV18 and TRBJ1-1, with TRBD1 as a possible D gene (6 bases). Germline values: CDR1 KGHSH, CDR2 LQKENI. Trimming took off 3 bases at V and 1 base at J, with 9 bases between the two ends. The CDR3 has 14 residues. The CDR3 coding sequence is TGTGCCAGCTCACCGCAGGGGCGGAACACTGAAGCTTTCTTT. Translation: CASSPQGRNTEAFF.